This T cell receptor (beta chain) is drawn from a study of cytomegalovirus exposure and HLA in healthy donors. PCR used 60 Vbeta primers and 13 Jbeta primers. Clones were read by immunoSEQ multiplex PCR, and TCRdb kept only the in-frame ones, dropping some. The sample includes 85,000 to 100,000 clones, over 60% seen only once; the top ten take 2.5% to 3.5%. On this clone: As yet, its antigen is unknown.

Donors were nominally healthy when sampled, though unrecorded immune exposures were likely. Overall study findings and caveats: Analyzed later, most CMV-associated TCR beta chains appeared HLA-restricted. Later work associated 16,951 TCR beta sequences with HLA alleles at 0.05 false discovery rate. With DRB1 most and HLA-C fewest, TCR association rates differed between HLA loci in a later analysis.

The length of the CDR3 is 12 residues. Germline V gene lookup returns CDR1 MNHEY and CDR2 SVGAGI. Trimming pared 5 bases from V and 8 bases from J, leaving 13 bases between. Material: PBMCs. This rearrangement joins TRBV6-5 to TRBJ2-7; tentative D call: TRBD1 (5 bases). The TCR was taken from a male donor in good health and CMV-seropositive. The CDR3 nucleotides read TGTGCCAGCAGTCAGGGCCCGTCAAAGCAGTACTTC. It translates to CASSQGPSKQYF.